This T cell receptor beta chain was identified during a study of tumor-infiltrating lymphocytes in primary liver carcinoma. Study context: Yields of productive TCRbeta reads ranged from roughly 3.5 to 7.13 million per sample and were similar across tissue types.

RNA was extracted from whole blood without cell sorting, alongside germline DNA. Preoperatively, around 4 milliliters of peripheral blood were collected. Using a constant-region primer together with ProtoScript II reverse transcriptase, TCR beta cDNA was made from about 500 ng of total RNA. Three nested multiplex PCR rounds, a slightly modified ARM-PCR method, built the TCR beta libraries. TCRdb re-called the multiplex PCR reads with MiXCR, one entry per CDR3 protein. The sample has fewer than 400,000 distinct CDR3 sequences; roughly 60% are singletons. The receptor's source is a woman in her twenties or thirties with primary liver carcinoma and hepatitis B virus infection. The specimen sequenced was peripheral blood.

This CDR3 reads CASSLNGDYEQYF. The DNA for the CDR3 is TGTGCCAGCAGTCTCAACGGGGACTACGAGCAGTACTTC. This rearrangement joins TRBV28 to TRBJ2-7; tentatively, D is TRBD2 (5 bases). CDR3 length equals 13 residues. Germline V gene sequence: CDR1 MDHEN, CDR2 SYDVKM. With 5 bases removed from V and 3 bases from J, the gap between germline ends came to 11 bases.